This T cell receptor (beta chain) was documented in a study of beta chain features in type 1 diabetes. The V end was cut by 6 bases, the J end by 5 bases, with 17 bases between. This CDR3 comprises 15 residues. Germline lookup yields CDR1 MNHEY and CDR2 SVGAGI. All sorted populations exceeded 95% purity. Study results and caveats: People with Type 1 diabetes carried modestly yet significantly shorter TCRB CDR3s in all four CD4+ subsets. Fewer insertions but more deletions were seen at VDJ junctions in type 1 diabetes patients.

The authors reverse transcribed all of the isolated RNA, so sequencing captured expressed TCRB transcripts. Assay used: immunoSEQ multiplex PCR; TCRdb lists only in-frame clones, some missing. Among 250,000 to 350,000 clones, 12% to 15% were seen once, and the ten largest hold more than 6.5%. As concerns this clone: Its antigen is as yet unknown.

Sequenced input: central memory CD4+ T cells from blood. This TCR was recovered from a man aged 25 to 45 in good health. The J gene is TRBJ2-1, the V gene TRBV6-5, with D possibly being TRBD1 or TRBD2 (5 bases each). CDR3: CASSLGPLHHNEQFF. In DNA form, the CDR3 reads TGTGCCAGCAGCTTGGGACCCCTGCACCACAATGAGCAGTTCTTC.